The 16 T cell receptor beta chains in this list originate from one sample, sequenced in a study of identical twins listed by TCRdb under 2016. The method behind the library was 5' RACE. For sequencing, an Illumina HiSeq 2000 was employed. TCRdb trimmed the raw reads at Q25, called clones with MiXCR and kept productive beta chains. For every CDR3 protein sequence, its rows merge into one entry that carries the most common genes and DNA. The sample contains some 900,000 distinct CDR3 sequences, around an eighth of them found a single time. Roughly 1.5% of the sample belongs to the ten largest clones. The same data also went into a second study, on yellow fever vaccine responses in identical twins.

The sequenced sample was PBMCs. The receptors come from a young woman in good health.

The chain employs TRBV7-8 and TRBJ2-3, with a possible D match to TRBD2 (6 bases). The CDR3 is 15 amino acids. Germline assignment: CDR1 SGHVS and CDR2 FQNEAQ. Trimming took off 3 bases at V and 2 bases at J, with 12 bases between the two ends. The CDR3 here is CASSLSSAHTDTQYF. Written as DNA, the CDR3 is TGTGCCAGCAGCTTGTCTAGCGCACACACAGATACGCAGTATTTT.

This clonotype appeared many times. The chain joins TRBV12-3 or TRBV12-4 to TRBJ2-1; TRBD2 is a possible D gene (6 bases). This CDR3 comprises 16 residues. The V end lost 6 bases, the J end lost 4 bases, and 19 bases lay between the germline ends. CDR3 region: CASSKMAGLGYNEQFF. The CDR3 nucleotides are TGTGCCAGCAGCAAAATGGCGGGACTGGGATACAATGAGCAGTTCTTC.

The rearrangement joins TRBV28 to TRBJ2-3, with 7 positions matching TRBD2. The V and J ends lost 6 bases and 0 bases, in that order; junction bases with no gene match: 9. The CDR3 length is 16 residues. CDR1 is MDHEN, CDR2 SYDVKM, per germline. CDR3 sequence (DNA): TGTGCCAGCAGCCTCATAGCGGGCCTAAGCACAGATACGCAGTATTTT. Protein: CASSLIAGLSTDTQYF.

The J gene is TRBJ2-3, the V gene TRBV2; D remains unclear. Germline CDR1 SNHLY, CDR2 FYNNEI. The germline V and J ends were trimmed by 2 bases and 4 bases, with 10 bases remaining between them. The CDR3 covers 14 residues. CDR3 DNA: TGTGCCAGCAGTGAATTGTGGGAAGCAGATACGCAGTATTTT. This gives the protein CASSELWEADTQYF.

Only a few counts were recorded for this clonotype. This sequence joins TRBV2 and TRBJ2-7, with 7 nucleotides matching TRBD1. V shed 6 bases and J 3 bases; nucleotides not matched to a gene: 11. The length of the CDR3 is 15 residues. Germline V gene data show CDR1 as SNHLY and CDR2 as FYNNEI. Here the CDR3 DNA reads TGTGCCAGCAGCCCTTTCATTACAGGGGACTACGAGCAGTACTTC. It yields the protein CASSPFITGDYEQYF.

The chain carries TRBV20-1 and TRBJ1-5; TRBD1 matches at 9 bases. From germline, CDR1 is DFQATT and CDR2 SNEGSKA (reference sequence). The CDR3 has 19 residues. Losses at the gene ends were 0 bases for V and 1 base for J; bases not matched to a gene: 13. For the CDR3, the DNA is TGCAGTGCTAGAGATTTAGGGGACAGGGATTATAGGAGCAATCAGCCCCAGCATTTT. As protein: CSARDLGDRDYRSNQPQHF.

This clonotype showed up many times. The V call is TRBV7-7, the J call TRBJ2-1, with 10 bases identical to TRBD2. This CDR3 contains 14 residues. Germline CDR1 SSHAT, CDR2 FNYEAQ (reference sequence). The V and J ends lost 4 bases and 6 bases, in that order; junction bases with no gene match: 3. For the CDR3, the DNA is TGTGCCAGCAGCTCGAGCGGGGGGGTCAATGAGCAGTTCTTC. This sequence encodes CASSSSGGVNEQFF.

This clonotype was found many times. This chain joins TRBV12-3 or TRBV12-4 and TRBJ2-3; the match to TRBD1 covers 8 bases. With V trimmed by 5 bases and J by 2 bases, 6 bases remained unmatched. This CDR3 contains 15 residues. In DNA, the CDR3 is TGTGCCAGCAGTCGGGGACAGGAGGACACAGATACGCAGTATTTT. Protein: CASSRGQEDTDTQYF.

V usage is TRBV4-1 and J usage is TRBJ2-1; 7 bases align to TRBD1. This CDR3 comprises 14 residues. With V trimmed by 2 bases and J by 9 bases, 7 bases remained unmatched. Germline V gene data show CDR1 as MGHRA and CDR2 as YSYEKL. CDR3: CASSQYRGDSEQFF. CDR3 DNA: TGCGCCAGCAGCCAATACAGGGGAGACAGTGAGCAGTTCTTC.

V gene TRBV5-1 combines with J gene TRBJ2-3; TRBD2 aligns across 8 bases. CDR1 SGHRS and CDR2 YFSETQ come from the germline V gene. CDR3 length equals 15 residues. The junction had 3 bases not matched to a gene; V was cut back by 1 base and J by 2 bases. The CDR3 nucleotides are TGCGCCAGCAGCTTGACTAGCGGATACACAGATACGCAGTATTTT. Translation: CASSLTSGYTDTQYF.

In DNA, the CDR3 is TGCAGCGTTCGAGGGCAACAGGTGACTGAAGCTTTCTTT. Its translation: CSVRGQQVTEAFF. The chain combines TRBV29-1 with TRBJ1-1; tentative D call: TRBD1 (5 bases). CDR1 and CDR2 from the germline V gene are SQVTM and ANQGSEA. Trimming took off 5 bases at V and 5 bases at J, with 15 bases between the two ends. This CDR3 is built from 13 residues.

The gene calls are TRBV28 and TRBJ2-1; a possible D gene is TRBD2 (6 bases). V lost 7 bases and J 3 bases, leaving 16 bases between the germline ends. This CDR3 is built from 15 residues. Germline CDR1 reads MDHEN; CDR2 reads SYDVKM. CDR3 sequence: CASTVASEYYNEQFF. The CDR3 coding sequence is TGTGCCAGCACCGTTGCTAGCGAATACTACAATGAGCAGTTCTTC.

This clonotype occurred a few times. CDR3 loop: CASGPRGGHNEQFF. Written as DNA, the CDR3 is TGTGCTAGTGGTCCAAGGGGTGGCCACAATGAGCAGTTCTTC. The chain carries TRBV12-5 and TRBJ2-1, with D maybe TRBD1 (5 bases). CDR3 length equals 14 residues. V dropped 5 bases and J dropped 5 bases, with 13 bases sitting between them. The germline V gene encodes CDR1 LGHNT and CDR2 FRNRAP.

The chain carries TRBV7-8 and TRBJ2-7; D not resolved. The CDR3 has 12 residues. The germline V and J ends were trimmed by 5 bases and 8 bases, with 13 bases remaining between them. The germline gives CDR1 SGHVS, CDR2 FQNEAQ. The CDR3 bases are TGTGCCAGCAGCACGTCGGACGGAAAGCAGTACTTC. Its protein is CASSTSDGKQYF.

This clonotype was seen more than once but under ten times. The chain combines TRBV9 with TRBJ2-5; TRBD2 might be the D (5 bases). Germline CDR1 reads SGDLS; CDR2 reads YYNGEE. This CDR3 contains 12 residues. Trimming cost V 4 bases and J 5 bases, with 9 bases left between them. As DNA, the CDR3 is TGTGCCAGCAGCCGAGGGTGGGAGACCCAGTACTTC. Its translation: CASSRGWETQYF.

This clonotype came up many times. The chain carries TRBV27 and TRBJ1-6; 8 nucleotides match TRBD1. After removal of 6 bases from V and 6 bases from J, the junction contained 7 bases not matched to a gene. There are 15 residues in the CDR3. Germline CDR1 reads MNHEY; CDR2 reads SMNVEV (reference sequence). CDR3 nucleotides: TGTGCCAGCAGCGGGGGACAGGAGTTTAATTCACCCCTCCACTTT. Translating gives CASSGGQEFNSPLHF.